Each of the 15 T cell receptor beta chains below was sequenced from the same sample in a study of regulatory T cells in long-lasting Graves disease. HTBI primers from iRepertoire and Arm-PCR of CDR3 regions yielded the TCR beta libraries. TCRdb itself ran the multiplex PCR reads through MiXCR, one entry per CDR3 protein. The data contain about 340,000 distinct CDR3 sequences, about 20% of them singletons. Time point specified: persistent/refractory GD, antithyroid drugs over 5 years with positive TRAb. Preparation of the TCR library used RNA extracted from PBMCs. This specimen was peripheral blood mononuclear cells (PBMCs), taken when the disease was refractory, from a patient treated with antithyroid drugs. These receptors all come from a female donor with Graves disease.

The gene calls are TRBV27 and TRBJ2-1, with D possibly TRBD2 on 6 matching bases. The CDR3 length is 14 residues. The V and J ends lost 1 base and 6 bases respectively, with 10 bases between them. Germline V CDR1 and CDR2: MNHEY, SMNVEV (reference sequence). For the CDR3, the DNA is TGTGCCAGCAGTTTATGGATCGGGAGCAATGAGCAGTTCTTC. Protein product: CASSLWIGSNEQFF.

The chain uses TRBV11-2 and TRBJ2-1, with 10 nucleotides matching TRBD2. CDR3 length: 15 residues. The V segment lost 5 bases and the J segment 5 bases; nucleotides outside the gene matches: 6. The V gene's germline CDR1 is SGHAT and CDR2 FQNNGV. The CDR3 nucleotides are TGTGCCAGCAGCCACCTAGCGGGGGCCCACAATGAGCAGTTCTTC. Its translation is CASSHLAGAHNEQFF.

This clonotype was seen at least ten times. The genes are TRBV6-1 and TRBJ1-5; D is possibly TRBD1 (5 bases). This CDR3 spans 13 amino acids. Trimming pared 8 bases from V and 0 bases from J, leaving 8 bases between. Germline V lookup: CDR1 MNHNS, CDR2 SASEGT. CDR3 region: CASGGNSNQPQHF. CDR3 in DNA: TGTGCCAGCGGGGGGAATAGCAATCAGCCCCAGCATTTT.

This clonotype was recorded at least ten times. The gene calls are TRBV2 and TRBJ2-7; D is ambiguous. There are 16 residues in the CDR3. The V gene's germline CDR1 is SNHLY and CDR2 FYNNEI. V gave up 1 base and J gave up 6 bases, with 19 bases separating them. CDR3 in DNA: TGTGCCAGCAGTGAAGAGTTGCCTCTGGTAGCAAGCGAGCAGTACTTC. Its protein product is CASSEELPLVASEQYF.

This clonotype came up many times. The CDR3: CASSSGTPYEQYF. In DNA, the CDR3 is TGTGCCAGCAGCTCCGGGACTCCGTACGAGCAGTACTTC. The chain uses TRBV7-2 and TRBJ2-7; the D gene is possibly TRBD2 (6 bases). Deletions cut 4 bases from V and 4 bases from J, with 11 bases between. The CDR3 length is 13 residues. The germline CDR1 and CDR2 sequences are SGHTA and FQGNSA.

CDR3 residues: CSARIPGAQNSPLHF. DNA for the CDR3: TGCAGTGCTAGGATACCGGGGGCTCAGAATTCACCCCTCCACTTT. The V and J genes are TRBV20-1 and TRBJ1-6, with D possibly TRBD1 on 6 matching bases. In germline, CDR1 is DFQATT, CDR2 SNEGSKA (reference sequence). The V and J ends lost 3 bases and 7 bases respectively, with 16 bases between them. The CDR3 consists of 15 residues.

With respect to this clonotype: This may be a read error, as it is one base from a much larger clone. The V and J genes are TRBV11-3 and TRBJ1-1, with D possibly TRBD1 on 6 matching bases. CDR3 length: 12 residues. V lost 7 bases to trimming and J lost 5 bases, with 11 bases between them. Germline values: CDR1 SGHNT, CDR2 YENEEA. CDR3 region: CASTIGGTEAFF. CDR3 DNA: TGTGCCAGCACCATAGGGGGAACTGAAGCTTTCTTT.

This clonotype occurred a few times. The CDR3 does not end in the conserved phenylalanine or tryptophan, so this is likely a read error. J is TRBJ1-1 and V is TRBV5-1; D remains ambiguous. The germline V gene encodes CDR1 SGHRS and CDR2 YFSETQ. Trimming took 0 bases from V and 8 from J, leaving 11 bases between them. The CDR3 loop spans 13 amino acids. This chain's CDR3 is CASSLATVQEAFL. The CDR3 DNA follows: TGCGCCAGCAGCTTGGCAACAGTTCAAGAAGCTTTCCTT.

This clonotype was seen a few times. The J gene is TRBJ2-5, the V gene TRBV13; 8 nucleotides agree with TRBD2. With 1 base clipped from V and 2 bases from J, the junction kept 6 bases outside the gene matches. The V gene's germline CDR1 is PRHDT and CDR2 FYEKMQ (reference sequence). This CDR3 is 16 amino acids long. The CDR3 is CASSLVGTREQETQYF. The CDR3 nucleotides are TGTGCCAGCAGCTTAGTAGGGACTAGAGAGCAAGAGACCCAGTACTTC.

This clonotype was observed a few times. V is TRBV6-1 and J is TRBJ2-7; 8 bases map to TRBD2. Germline lookup yields CDR1 MNHNS and CDR2 SASEGT. The ends lost 8 bases at V and 2 bases at J; junction bases unmatched: 5. The CDR3 loop spans 13 amino acids. The CDR3 DNA follows: TGTGCCAGCCAAATTAGCGGGACCTACGAGCAGTACTTC. This codes for CASQISGTYEQYF.

This clonotype has ten or more counts. This chain connects TRBV28 to TRBJ2-4; a possible D gene is TRBD2 (7 bases). Trimming left V 3 bases short and J 0 bases short, with 12 bases between. Germline V CDR1 and CDR2: MDHEN, SYDVKM. The CDR3 length is 16 residues. CDR3 loop: CASSLGGGLAKNIQYF. The CDR3 nucleotides are TGTGCCAGCAGTTTGGGGGGGGGCTTAGCCAAAAACATTCAGTACTTC.

This clonotype was seen at least ten times. The V call is TRBV28, the J call TRBJ1-5; 7 bases agree with TRBD1. The CDR3 is 16 residues long. Germline V lookup: CDR1 MDHEN, CDR2 SYDVKM. With V trimmed by 6 bases and J by 2 bases, 10 bases remained unmatched. The DNA of the CDR3 is TGTGCCAGCAGCAGAAACAGGGGCCGGCGCAATCAGCCCCAGCATTTT. Protein product: CASSRNRGRRNQPQHF.

This clonotype was seen repeatedly, ten times or more. The chain couples TRBV2 to TRBJ2-2, with D unresolved. Germline values: CDR1 SNHLY, CDR2 FYNNEI. CDR3 length: 14 amino acids. The V gene lost 8 bases and the J gene lost 2 bases, with 12 bases spanning the gap. In nucleotides, the CDR3 is TGTGCCAGCCTCCCCTCCTCAAACACCGGGGAGCTGTTTTTT. It is translated as CASLPSSNTGELFF.

This clonotype has only a few counts. The chain combines TRBV27 with TRBJ1-6, with D perhaps matching TRBD1 (5 bases). The CDR3 is made up of 15 amino acids. CDR1 is MNHEY, CDR2 SMNVEV, per germline (reference sequence). Trimming cost V 2 bases and J 10 bases, with 15 bases left between them. In DNA form, the CDR3 reads TGTGCCAGCAGTTTAGGAGGGACCAGAGGATCACCCCTCCACTTT. This translates into CASSLGGTRGSPLHF.

This clonotype was counted at least ten times. This chain links TRBV28 with TRBJ2-7; TRBD2 matches 8 bases. This CDR3 comprises 14 residues. Germline V CDR1 and CDR2: MDHEN, SYDVKM. V was pared by 3 bases and J by 3 bases, with 4 bases of the junction left unmatched. The DNA for the CDR3 is TGTGCCAGCAGTTTTTTAGCGGGGCACTACGAGCAGTACTTC. It is translated as CASSFLAGHYEQYF.